This T cell receptor beta chain appears in the sequencing data of a study of cytomegalovirus exposure and HLA in healthy donors. Germline V gene sequence: CDR1 LNHDA, CDR2 SQIVND (reference sequence). This CDR3 comprises 14 residues. After removal of 6 bases from V and 7 bases from J, the junction contained 8 bases not matched to a gene. Data came from immunoSEQ multiplex PCR; TCRdb stores just in-frame clones and leaves some out. This table holds about 82,000 clones, over 85% found once. This clonotype originated in a woman between 18 and 30 years old in good health and CMV-seronegative. The rearrangement uses TRBV19 and TRBJ2-2, with 7 bases identical to TRBD1. Sequencing was performed on PBMCs. The CDR3 reads CASRRQGSGGELFF. The CDR3 nucleotides read TGTGCCAGTAGGAGACAGGGATCGGGCGGGGAGCTGTTTTTT. The complete variable domain, with remaining parts taken from reference TRBV19 and TRBJ2-2, reads DGGITQSPKYLFRKEGQNVTLSCEQNLNHDAMYWYRQDPGQGLRLIYYSQIVNDFQKGDIAEGYSVSREKKESFPLTVTSAQKNPTAFYLCASRRQGSGGELFFGEGSRLTVL.